The TCR beta chain described here comes from a study of T cells in Graves' hyperthyroidism and ophthalmopathy. RNA transcripts provided the source from which TCR beta CDR3 regions were amplified. The HTBI primer set drove a first-round RT-PCR of the TCR CDR3. TCRdb independently ran MiXCR on the multiplex PCR reads; one entry per CDR3 protein. The repertoire includes around 300,000 distinct CDR3 sequences, 10% to 15% of them detected once, and 6.5% to 10% sits in the top ten. Germline CDR1 and CDR2: GTSNPN and SVGIG (reference sequence). This CDR3 contains 15 residues. J gave up 4 bases and V 1 base, and 5 bases lay outside the gene matches. This clonotype was detected many times. As yet, its antigen is unknown. Findings and caveats of the study: A model of 13 V-J features distinguished ophthalmopathy from stable hyperthyroidism.

The receptor comes from a woman in her 30s with Graves' hyperthyroidism that later progressed to Graves' ophthalmopathy. The sequencing sample was made of blood. V and J are TRBV30 and TRBJ2-2, with TRBD1 identical over 8 bases. The CDR3 nucleotides read TGTGCCTGGAGTGCCTATACAGGGGGCACCGGGGAGCTGTTTTTT. Its translation: CAWSAYTGGTGELFF.